This T cell receptor beta chain was profiled in a study of blood T cell repertoires in COVID-19. Germline-derived CDR1 and CDR2 are PRHDT and FYEKMQ (reference sequence). The CDR3 sequence is 14 residues long. Trimming cost V 0 bases and J 7 bases, with 10 bases left between them. The repertoire was sequenced with immunoSEQ multiplex PCR; TCRdb's copy has only in-frame clones and lacks some. The sample holds 210,000 or so clones, 90% to 95% seen once. This TCR derives from a man aged 25 to 40 with acute or convalescent COVID-19. The genes are TRBV13 and TRBJ1-3, with D possibly TRBD1 on 6 matching bases. What was sequenced was peripheral blood. This CDR3 is CASSLGRGGNTIYF. The DNA for the CDR3 is TGTGCCAGCAGCTTAGGCAGGGGCGGTAACACCATATATTTT.